Sequencing of this T cell receptor beta chain was carried out in a study of cytomegalovirus exposure and HLA in healthy donors. Study conclusions and caveats: Reportedly, TCR beta sequences accurately predicted HLA-A and HLA-B alleles in most subjects. Reported performance of the classifier showed diagnosis of cytomegalovirus status with high specificity and sensitivity.

This clone has a single count. Its antigen is still unknown. Both 60 Vbeta primers and 13 Jbeta primers went into the PCR. Libraries were prepared by immunoSEQ multiplex PCR; TCRdb keeps only in-frame clonotypes and omits some of them. The sample carries about 130,000 clones, 65% to 85% recorded once. Sequencing used PBMCs. This sequence originates from a man aged 18 to 30 in good health and CMV-seropositive.

This CDR3 reads CASSLGASGFTDTQYF. The CDR3 DNA is TGTGCCAGCAGCCTAGGGGCTAGCGGGTTCACAGATACGCAGTATTTT. V gene TRBV7-9 combines with J gene TRBJ2-3; 8 bases align to TRBD2. The CDR3 spans 16 residues. Trimming at V came to 5 bases and at J to 2 bases, leaving 9 bases not matched to a gene. The V gene's germline CDR1 is SEHNR and CDR2 FQNEAQ (reference sequence).